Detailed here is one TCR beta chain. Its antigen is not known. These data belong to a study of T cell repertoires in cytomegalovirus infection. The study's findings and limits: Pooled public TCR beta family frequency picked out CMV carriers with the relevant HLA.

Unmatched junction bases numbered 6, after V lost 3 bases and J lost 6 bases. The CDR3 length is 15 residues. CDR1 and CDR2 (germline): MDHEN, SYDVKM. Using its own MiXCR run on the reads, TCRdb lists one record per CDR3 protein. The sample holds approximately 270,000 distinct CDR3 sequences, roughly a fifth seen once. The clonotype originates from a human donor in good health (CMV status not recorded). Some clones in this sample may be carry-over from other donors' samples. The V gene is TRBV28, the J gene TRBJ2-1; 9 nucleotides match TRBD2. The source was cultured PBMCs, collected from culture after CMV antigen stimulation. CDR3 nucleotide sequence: TGTGCCAGCAGTTTTTCCGGGACTAGCCTCAATGAGCAGTTCTTC. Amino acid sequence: CASSFSGTSLNEQFF.